The clone carrying this T cell receptor beta chain was seen a single time. Its antigen is unidentified. The junction shows a germline mismatch at one end, possibly a read error. From RNA transcripts, TCR beta CDR3 regions were amplified. HTBI primers drove first-round RT-PCR of the TCR CDR3. Using its own MiXCR run on the multiplex PCR reads, TCRdb lists one record per CDR3 protein. Of some 500,000 distinct CDR3 sequences listed, about an eighth are singletons. It was considered stable Graves' hyperthyroidism when ophthalmopathy did not progress within 18 months. Those with hyperthyroidism were 18 to 65 years old, newly diagnosed, and ill for under 2 months. Lactation, pregnancy, other autoimmune disease or uncontrolled infection led to exclusion of patients. The entry originates in a study of T cells in Graves' hyperthyroidism and ophthalmopathy. Study findings and constraints: Among thyroid clonotypes expanded above 0.001, most also appeared in blood.

Germline CDR1 and CDR2: GTSNPN and SVGIG (reference sequence). The CDR3 has 11 amino acids. Material for sequencing was blood. This clonotype originated in a woman under 30 with Graves' hyperthyroidism. The chain carries TRBV30 and TRBJ1-1; D call uncertain. CDR3 in DNA: TGTGCCTGGAGCCAGAACACTAAAGCTTTCTTT. As protein: CAWSQNTKAFF.